This T cell receptor (beta chain) is from a study of blood T cell repertoires in COVID-19. V was clipped by 5 bases and J by 9 bases; unmatched bases: 6. The CDR3 spans 14 residues. Germline CDR1 and CDR2: LGHNA and YSLEER. Clones were sequenced by immunoSEQ multiplex PCR, and TCRdb holds only the in-frame ones, with some missing. Of more than 85,000 clones listed, 65% to 90% were seen once; the top ten hold 20% to 30%. The chain links TRBV4-3 to TRBJ2-2, with 10 bases that match TRBD2. Sequenced sample: peripheral blood. This TCR came from a man aged 55 to 70 with acute or convalescent COVID-19. CDR3 loop: CASSSGTSVRELFF. The DNA for the CDR3 is TGCGCCAGCAGCTCCGGGACTAGCGTTAGGGAGCTGTTTTTT.